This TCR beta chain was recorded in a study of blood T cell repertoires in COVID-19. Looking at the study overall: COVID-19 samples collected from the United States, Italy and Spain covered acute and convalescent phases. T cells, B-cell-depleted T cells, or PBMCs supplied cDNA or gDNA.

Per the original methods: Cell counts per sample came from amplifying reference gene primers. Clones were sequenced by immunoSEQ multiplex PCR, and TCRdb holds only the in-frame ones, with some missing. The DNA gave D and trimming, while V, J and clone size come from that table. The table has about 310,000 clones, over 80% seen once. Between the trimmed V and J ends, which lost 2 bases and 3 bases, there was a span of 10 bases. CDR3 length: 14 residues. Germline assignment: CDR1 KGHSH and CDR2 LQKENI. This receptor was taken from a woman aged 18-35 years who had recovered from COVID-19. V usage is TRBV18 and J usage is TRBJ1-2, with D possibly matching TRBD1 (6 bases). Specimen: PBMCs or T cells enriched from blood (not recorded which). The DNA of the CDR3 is TGTGCCAGCTCACCAAGGAGGACAGACTATGGCTACACCTTC. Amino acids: CASSPRRTDYGYTF.